Below, 18 T cell receptor beta chains from the same sample are listed, as sequenced in a study of CD8 T cells in Susac syndrome. RNA totalling 0.5 to 1 ug underwent reverse transcription with random hexamers. TCRdb ran MiXCR on the immunoSEQ multiplex PCR reads and lists one entry per CDR3 protein. The data show tens of thousands of distinct CDR3 sequences, with just under 95% seen just once and 0.5% to 0.7% held by the top ten. Specimen: CD8+ T cells from PBMCs. Source of these receptors: a human donor with multiple sclerosis.

V usage is TRBV11-2 and J usage is TRBJ2-3, with D possibly TRBD1 on 5 matching bases. The V and J ends lost 5 bases and 0 bases respectively, with 12 bases between them. The CDR3 has 15 amino acids. Germline V gene sequence: CDR1 SGHAT, CDR2 FQNNGV. The CDR3 nucleotides are TGTGCCAGCAGCCGCCCCGCAGGGAGCACAGATACGCAGTATTTT. This translates into CASSRPAGSTDTQYF. Supplemented by reference TRBV11-2 and TRBJ2-3, the full variable domain reads EAGVAQSPRYKIIEKRQSVAFWCNPISGHATLYWYQQILGQGPKLLIQFQNNGVVDDSQLPKDRFSAERLKGVDSTLKIQPAKLEDSAVYLCASSRPAGSTDTQYFGPGTRLTVL.

This clonotype was observed once. V usage is TRBV27 and J usage is TRBJ2-2; unclear D gene. The V gene lost 0 bases and the J gene lost 8 bases, with 4 bases spanning the gap. The germline V gene has CDR1 MNHEY and CDR2 SMNVEV (reference sequence). The CDR3 spans 12 residues. The CDR3 DNA reads TGTGCCAGCAGTTTATCGGGGGGGGAGCTGTTTTTT. It yields the protein CASSLSGGELFF.

This clonotype showed up just once. The chain uses TRBV19 and TRBJ2-2; TRBD2 is a possible D gene (5 bases). The CDR3 runs 14 residues. Trimming left V 3 bases short and J 6 bases short, with 11 bases between. CDR1 and CDR2 from the germline V gene are LNHDA and SQIVND (reference sequence). In DNA, the CDR3 is TGTGCCAGTAGTATCCCGGGAAACCCCGGGGAGCTGTTTTTT. Translated: CASSIPGNPGELFF.

This chain's CDR3 is CASRTLRDINYEQYF. CDR3 DNA sequence: TGTGCCAGCAGGACGCTGCGGGACATAAACTACGAGCAGTACTTC. The chain is built from TRBV28 and TRBJ2-7; TRBD1 or TRBD2 may be the D gene (6 bases each). Deletions cut 6 bases from V and 3 bases from J, with 18 bases between. Per the germline V gene, CDR1 is MDHEN and CDR2 is SYDVKM. The CDR3 is 15 residues long. Variable domain in full (rest from reference TRBV28 and TRBJ2-7): DVKVTQSSRYLVKRTGEKVFLECVQDMDHENMFWYRQDPGLGLRLIYFSYDVKMKEKGDIPEGYSVSREKKERFSLILESASTNQTSMYLCASRTLRDINYEQYFGPGTRLTVT.

This chain uses TRBV7-9 with TRBJ1-1, with D possibly matching TRBD1 (5 bases). This CDR3 region has 12 residues. The germline CDR1 and CDR2 sequences are SEHNR and FQNEAQ (reference sequence). Trimming left V 8 bases short and J 6 bases short, with 13 bases between. The CDR3 region is CASGGERSEAFF. Here the CDR3 DNA reads TGTGCCAGCGGAGGGGAAAGATCTGAAGCTTTCTTT.

The chain employs TRBV12-3 or TRBV12-4 and TRBJ2-7; 8 bases are shared with TRBD1. V was pared by 5 bases and J by 0 bases, with 9 bases of the junction left unmatched. The CDR3 consists of 16 residues. CDR3 in amino acids: CASSHSTGVFSYEQYF. The CDR3 bases are TGTGCCAGCAGTCATTCGACAGGGGTTTTCTCCTACGAGCAGTACTTC.

In its sample, this clonotype was seen once. V is TRBV28 and J is TRBJ2-7, with D unclear. V was clipped by 3 bases and J by 3 bases, with 6 bases between them. CDR1 is MDHEN and CDR2 is SYDVKM in the germline V gene. This CDR3 is 12 amino acids long. The CDR3 nucleotides read TGTGCCAGCAGTTTTGACAACTACGAGCAGTACTTC. It yields the protein CASSFDNYEQYF.

The chain uses TRBV27 and TRBJ2-7; 15 bases match TRBD2. There are 16 residues in the CDR3. J gave up 2 bases and V 3 bases, and 2 bases lay outside the gene matches. The germline gives CDR1 MNHEY, CDR2 SMNVEV (reference sequence). This chain's CDR3 is CASSLGLAGGAYEQYF. The CDR3 region has the DNA TGTGCCAGCAGTTTGGGACTAGCGGGAGGTGCCTACGAGCAGTACTTC.

The CDR3 DNA is TGTGCCAGCAGTTTAGCCAGGAATCAGCCCCAGCATTTT. Protein: CASSLARNQPQHF. The chain carries TRBV27 and TRBJ1-5, with D hard to call. The germline V and J ends were trimmed by 2 bases and 4 bases, with 6 bases remaining between them. This CDR3 has 13 residues. From germline, CDR1 is MNHEY and CDR2 SMNVEV (reference sequence).

The chain combines TRBV29-1 with TRBJ1-2, with 7 positions matching TRBD1. The V segment lost 6 bases and the J segment 5 bases; nucleotides outside the gene matches: 9. Germline CDR1 is SQVTM and CDR2 is ANQGSEA. The CDR3 runs to 13 residues. The CDR3 is CSVLRQGVYGYTF. CDR3 DNA sequence: TGCAGCGTGCTCAGACAGGGCGTTTATGGCTACACCTTC.

The rearrangement uses TRBV9 and TRBJ2-3; D unresolved. The length of the CDR3 is 12 residues. Per germline, CDR1 SGDLS and CDR2 YYNGEE. V was trimmed by 3 bases and J by 5 bases, leaving 7 bases between them. CDR3 loop: CASSALLDTQYF. DNA of the CDR3: TGTGCCAGCAGCGCCTTGCTAGATACGCAGTATTTT.

The chain uses TRBV9 and TRBJ1-2; D unresolved. Trimming left V 5 bases short and J 3 bases short, with 14 bases between. In germline, CDR1 is SGDLS, CDR2 YYNGEE. The CDR3 sequence is 14 residues long. The CDR3 loop reads CASRTDGRYYGYTF. In DNA, the CDR3 is TGTGCCAGCAGAACGGACGGCCGCTACTATGGCTACACCTTC.

This chain connects TRBV29-1 to TRBJ2-5; no clear D. Germline CDR1 and CDR2: SQVTM and ANQGSEA. Trimming removed 0 bases from V and 2 bases from J, with 10 bases in between. The length of the CDR3 is 14 residues. In DNA, the CDR3 is TGCAGCGTTGAAGAAGAAGCTTTACAAGAGACCCAGTACTTC. Translating it yields CSVEEEALQETQYF.

The chain is built from TRBV27 and TRBJ2-2; 7 bases fit TRBD2. Per the germline V gene, CDR1 is MNHEY and CDR2 is SMNVEV (reference sequence). There are 15 residues in the CDR3. V gave up 2 bases and J gave up 6 bases; unmatched junction bases: 6. The CDR3 protein is CASSLGIGGAGELFF. As DNA, the CDR3 is TGTGCCAGCAGTTTAGGGATTGGGGGGGCCGGGGAGCTGTTTTTT.

The chain uses TRBV20-1 and TRBJ1-1; D gene ambiguous. The CDR3 spans 13 residues. The V end lost 6 bases, the J end lost 6 bases, and 17 bases lay between the germline ends. Germline CDR1 DFQATT, CDR2 SNEGSKA (reference sequence). CDR3 sequence: CSAPGEESPEAFF. CDR3 bases: TGCAGTGCCCCCGGGGAGGAGTCGCCTGAAGCTTTCTTT.

This chain uses TRBV15 with TRBJ2-7, with 7 bases that match TRBD2. From germline, CDR1 is LNHNV and CDR2 YYDKDF (reference sequence). With 5 bases clipped from V and 6 bases from J, the junction kept 4 bases outside the gene matches. CDR3 size: 12 residues. CDR3 bases: TGTGCCACCAGCCCGTGGGGGGGCGAGCAGTACTTC. Translating it yields CATSPWGGEQYF.

The chain uses TRBV7-3 and TRBJ1-1, with D perhaps matching TRBD1 (6 bases). The CDR3 sequence is 15 residues long. In germline, CDR1 is SGHTA, CDR2 FQGTGA. Trimming removed 2 bases from V and 3 bases from J, with 13 bases in between. The CDR3 protein is CASSLEGGGYTEAFF. CDR3 nucleotide sequence: TGTGCCAGCAGCTTAGAGGGCGGGGGCTACACTGAAGCTTTCTTT.

The chain joins TRBV7-8 to TRBJ2-4; the D is unclear. The CDR3 spans 15 residues. V was shortened by 2 bases and J by 0 bases, with 8 bases between the two germline ends. Germline V gives CDR1 SGHVS, CDR2 FQNEAQ. The DNA for the CDR3 is TGTGCCAGCAGCTTAAATGTATTAGCCAAAAACATTCAGTACTTC. It encodes CASSLNVLAKNIQYF.